These 9 T cell receptor beta chains originate from one sample sequenced in a study of T cell responses to AZD1222 COVID-19 vaccine. Libraries were prepared by immunoSEQ multiplex PCR; TCRdb keeps only in-frame clonotypes and omits some of them. The sample contains 45,000 or so clones, about nine tenths of which appear only once. The starting material was peripheral blood, obtained 28 days after the second AZD1222 dose. Source of these receptors: an adult who received the AZD1222 COVID-19 vaccine.

This clone was seen just once. CDR3 sequence (DNA): TGTGCCAGCAGTTACTCGACGGGGCTCCAAGAGACCCAGTACTTC. Its protein product is CASSYSTGLQETQYF. The rearrangement links TRBV6-2 or TRBV6-3 to TRBJ2-5; D is tentatively TRBD1 or TRBD2 (5 bases each). The germline V and J ends were trimmed by 0 bases and 1 base, with 9 bases remaining between them. Per the germline V gene, CDR1 is MNHEY and CDR2 is SVGEGT. This CDR3 is 15 amino acids long.

This clone came up a few times. This chain joins TRBV18 and TRBJ1-4; D is unclear. V lost 2 bases, J lost 6 bases, and 4 bases lay in between. The CDR3 runs to 12 residues. Germline values: CDR1 KGHSH, CDR2 LQKENI. This CDR3 is CASSPNDEKLFF. CDR3 nucleotides: TGTGCCAGCTCACCAAACGATGAAAAACTGTTTTTT.

The V and J genes are TRBV6-4 and TRBJ1-1; possible D gene TRBD1, 6 bases. Between the trimmed V and J ends, which lost 5 bases and 4 bases, there was a span of 20 bases. The CDR3 extends over 16 amino acids. Germline assignment: CDR1 MRHNA and CDR2 SNTAGT. CDR3 region: CASSPAPDRRSTEAFF. The CDR3 nucleotides read TGTGCCAGCAGTCCTGCACCCGACAGGCGATCCACTGAAGCTTTCTTT.

The chain has TRBV12-5 and TRBJ1-5, with D possibly matching TRBD1 (5 bases). Between the trimmed V and J ends, which lost 2 bases and 7 bases, there was a span of 12 bases. The CDR3 runs to 14 residues. Germline V gene data show CDR1 as LGHNT and CDR2 as FRNRAP. In DNA form, the CDR3 reads TGTGCTAGTGGTTTGCAGATTGGGGACCAGCCCCAGCATTTT. As protein: CASGLQIGDQPQHF.

This clone was found once. The V gene is TRBV15, the J gene TRBJ1-2; D unresolved. Germline assignment: CDR1 LNHNV and CDR2 YYDKDF (reference sequence). This CDR3 is built from 13 residues. Trimming left V 5 bases short and J 0 bases short, with 7 bases between. The CDR3: CATSQASNYGYTF. In nucleotides, the CDR3 is TGTGCCACCAGCCAAGCCTCTAACTATGGCTACACCTTC. Complete variable domain (other parts from reference TRBV15 and TRBJ1-2): DAMVIQNPRYQVTQFGKPVTLSCSQTLNHNVMYWYQQKSSQAPKLLFHYYDKDFNNEADTPDNFQSRRPNTSFCFLDIRSPGLGDTAMYLCATSQASNYGYTFGSGTRLTVV.

This clone came up once. J is TRBJ2-2 and V is TRBV3-1 (or the pseudogene TRBV3-2); 9 bases match TRBD2. Unmatched junction bases numbered 2, after V lost 5 bases and J lost 7 bases. The germline CDR1 and CDR2 sequences are LGHDT and YNNKEL (reference sequence). The CDR3 is 13 amino acids. The CDR3 coding sequence is TGTGCCAGCAGCTCAGCGGGGGGCGGGGAGCTGTTTTTT. It codes for CASSSAGGGELFF.

The CDR3 DNA is TGCGCCAGCAGCCAAGAGAGTGGAGATGGCTACACCTTC. Translating it yields CASSQESGDGYTF. V usage is TRBV4-3 and J usage is TRBJ1-2; D not resolved. The germline V gene encodes CDR1 LGHNA and CDR2 YSLEER. CDR3 size: 13 residues. With 0 bases removed from V and 6 bases from J, the gap between germline ends came to 8 bases.

The V gene is TRBV5-6, the J gene TRBJ2-5; a possible D gene is TRBD1 (6 bases). CDR3 length: 14 amino acids. V shed 5 bases and J shed 1 base, with 12 bases lying between them. Germline CDR1 reads SGHDT; CDR2 reads YYEEEE. CDR3 amino acids: CASRTGLTQETQYF. CDR3 nucleotide sequence: TGTGCCAGCAGAACAGGGCTAACCCAAGAGACCCAGTACTTC.

The J gene is TRBJ1-5, the V gene TRBV6-5; D unresolved. CDR1 is MNHEY, CDR2 SVGAGI, per germline. The CDR3 spans 13 residues. The V and J ends lost 6 bases and 3 bases respectively, with 9 bases between them. The CDR3 sequence: CASREGLNQPQHF. The CDR3, as DNA: TGTGCCAGCAGGGAGGGCCTCAATCAGCCCCAGCATTTT.